The clone carrying this T cell receptor (beta chain) was seen only a few times. The sample comes from a study of response to subunit inactivated influenza vaccine. TCRdb independently ran MiXCR on the RT-PCR reads; one entry per CDR3 protein. The table records roughly 790,000 distinct CDR3 sequences, 20% to 25% of them present only once. CDR3 length: 16 amino acids. Per the germline V gene, CDR1 is LNHNV and CDR2 is YYDKDF (reference sequence). The V and J ends lost 0 bases and 4 bases respectively, with 13 bases between them. The V and J genes are TRBV15 and TRBJ2-1, with D tentatively TRBD2 (5 bases). The starting material was PBMCs from blood, obtained about 5 days after vaccination. This TCR was sampled from a man aged 50-59 years who received an inactivated influenza vaccine. CDR3 DNA sequence: TGTGCCACCAGCAGAGAACTAGGAGAAACATACAATGAGCAGTTCTTC. The encoded protein is CATSRELGETYNEQFF. Filled out from reference TRBV15 and TRBJ2-1, the complete variable domain reads DAMVIQNPRYQVTQFGKPVTLSCSQTLNHNVMYWYQQKSSQAPKLLFHYYDKDFNNEADTPDNFQSRRPNTSFCFLDIRSPGLGDTAMYLCATSRELGETYNEQFFGPGTRLTVL.